These T cell receptor beta chains were read from a single sample in a study of blood T cell repertoires in COVID-19. The protocol was immunoSEQ multiplex PCR, while the TCRdb copy is restricted to in-frame clones and leaves out a portion. The table has over 200,000 clones, 91% seen once. Input material: PBMCs or T cells enriched from blood (not recorded which). The source is a human donor in a cohort exposed to, infected with or recovered from COVID-19 (not recorded which). The donor label of this sample is uncertain. CDR3s include the opening cysteine and the closing phenylalanine or tryptophan. Each record gives: D gene, V gene, clone size, J gene, CDR3 protein, CDR3 DNA. D genes are given only for firm matches. Clone size appears in some rows only: once, few, many, or a class for an expanded clone.

D gene: NA; V gene: TRBV2; clone size: NA; J gene: TRBJ2-7; CDR3 protein: CASRTEGVEQYF; CDR3 DNA: TGTGCCAGCAGGACCGAGGGCGTCGAGCAGTACTTC
D gene: NA; V gene: TRBV7-8; clone size: NA; J gene: TRBJ2-7; CDR3 protein: CASSPSLTSYEQYF; CDR3 DNA: TGTGCCAGCAGCCCGAGCCTGACATCGTACGAGCAGTACTTC
D gene: TRBD2; V gene: TRBV6-4; clone size: once; J gene: TRBJ2-3; CDR3 protein: CASSGTSGGTDTQYF; CDR3 DNA: TGTGCCAGCAGCGGGACTAGCGGGGGTACAGATACGCAGTATTTT
D gene: NA; V gene: TRBV2; clone size: NA; J gene: TRBJ1-6; CDR3 protein: CASKQTNSPLHF; CDR3 DNA: TGTGCCAGCAAACAGACGAATTCACCCCTCCACTTT
D gene: NA; V gene: TRBV14; clone size: NA; J gene: TRBJ1-1; CDR3 protein: CASSQTAGTEAFF; CDR3 DNA: TGTGCCAGCAGCCAAACGGCGGGGACTGAAGCTTTCTTT
D gene: TRBD1; V gene: TRBV19; clone size: NA; J gene: TRBJ1-5; CDR3 protein: CASKTGQASSNQPQHF; CDR3 DNA: TGTGCCAGTAAGACAGGACAGGCCTCTAGCAATCAGCCCCAGCATTTT
D gene: TRBD2; V gene: TRBV9; clone size: NA; J gene: TRBJ2-1; CDR3 protein: CASSTGTSGGAYNEQFF; CDR3 DNA: TGTGCCAGCAGCACGGGGACTAGCGGGGGGGCTTACAATGAGCAGTTCTTC
D gene: TRBD2; V gene: TRBV19; clone size: NA; J gene: TRBJ2-3; CDR3 protein: CASKGERGPFTDTQYF; CDR3 DNA: TGTGCCAGTAAGGGAGAGCGGGGGCCTTTCACAGATACGCAGTATTTT
D gene: NA; V gene: TRBV19; clone size: NA; J gene: TRBJ2-2; CDR3 protein: CASSPKGLFNTGELFF; CDR3 DNA: TGTGCCAGTAGTCCAAAGGGACTCTTTAACACCGGGGAGCTGTTTTTT
D gene: TRBD1; V gene: TRBV7-9; clone size: NA; J gene: TRBJ2-7; CDR3 protein: CASSFLTGTGGSDEQYF; CDR3 DNA: TGTGCCAGCAGCTTTCTAACCGGGACAGGGGGCTCCGACGAGCAGTACTTC
D gene: NA; V gene: TRBV28; clone size: NA; J gene: TRBJ1-1; CDR3 protein: CASSFQWNTEAFF; CDR3 DNA: TGTGCCAGCAGTTTCCAGTGGAACACTGAAGCTTTCTTT
D gene: NA; V gene: TRBV4-1; clone size: NA; J gene: TRBJ1-2; CDR3 protein: CASSQTGTYKGYTF; CDR3 DNA: TGCGCCAGCAGCCAAACCGGGACATATAAGGGCTACACCTTC
D gene: NA; V gene: TRBV10-3; clone size: NA; J gene: TRBJ1-2; CDR3 protein: CAITEALPQSYTF; CDR3 DNA: TGTGCCATCACGGAGGCCCTCCCACAGAGCTACACCTTC
D gene: TRBD1; V gene: TRBV10-3; clone size: NA; J gene: TRBJ2-1; CDR3 protein: CAISGLVTGTGDNEQFF; CDR3 DNA: TGTGCCATCAGTGGGTTAGTTACGGGGACAGGGGACAATGAGCAGTTCTTC
D gene: NA; V gene: TRBV24-1; clone size: NA; J gene: TRBJ2-3; CDR3 protein: CATGAGHTQYF; CDR3 DNA: TGTGCCACCGGGGCGGGACATACGCAGTATTTT
D gene: TRBD1; V gene: TRBV2; clone size: NA; J gene: TRBJ2-5; CDR3 protein: CASLGTGLGQETQYF; CDR3 DNA: TGTGCCAGCCTGGGGACAGGGTTAGGGCAAGAGACCCAGTACTTC
D gene: NA; V gene: TRBV7-2; clone size: NA; J gene: TRBJ1-3; CDR3 protein: CASSLMGGSGNTIYF; CDR3 DNA: TGTGCCAGCAGCTTGATGGGGGGGTCAGGAAACACCATATATTTT
D gene: NA; V gene: TRBV7-9; clone size: once; J gene: TRBJ1-2; CDR3 protein: CASSLAAGPYGYTF; CDR3 DNA: TGTGCCAGCAGCTTAGCGGCAGGTCCCTATGGCTACACCTTC
D gene: NA; V gene: TRBV9; clone size: NA; J gene: TRBJ1-3; CDR3 protein: CASSPARHSTGSGNTIYF; CDR3 DNA: TGTGCCAGCAGCCCAGCCAGGCACTCAACAGGCTCTGGAAACACCATATATTTT
D gene: NA; V gene: TRBV2; clone size: once; J gene: TRBJ2-6; CDR3 protein: CASSISSGANVLTF; CDR3 DNA: TGTGCCAGCTCCATTTCCTCTGGGGCCAACGTCCTGACTTTC
D gene: NA; V gene: TRBV2; clone size: NA; J gene: TRBJ1-1; CDR3 protein: CASSGTEIYGLNTEAFF; CDR3 DNA: TGTGCCAGCAGTGGAACAGAAATATACGGTCTGAACACTGAAGCTTTCTTT
D gene: TRBD2; V gene: TRBV29-1; clone size: NA; J gene: TRBJ2-3; CDR3 protein: CSVDVLAGGLGDTQYF; CDR3 DNA: TGCAGCGTCGACGTACTAGCGGGGGGTTTGGGAGATACGCAGTATTTT
D gene: NA; V gene: TRBV30; clone size: NA; J gene: TRBJ1-1; CDR3 protein: CAWTLAGASEAFF; CDR3 DNA: TGTGCCTGGACACTCGCAGGGGCCAGCGAAGCTTTCTTT
D gene: TRBD2; V gene: TRBV5-4; clone size: NA; J gene: TRBJ2-1; CDR3 protein: CASSATSAGYNEQFF; CDR3 DNA: TGTGCCAGCAGCGCTACTAGCGCGGGATACAATGAGCAGTTCTTC
D gene: TRBD2; V gene: TRBV19; clone size: NA; J gene: TRBJ2-5; CDR3 protein: CASSTPSGGAFETQYF; CDR3 DNA: TGTGCCAGTAGTACCCCTAGCGGGGGGGCCTTTGAGACCCAGTACTTC
D gene: TRBD1; V gene: TRBV7-9; clone size: NA; J gene: TRBJ1-2; CDR3 protein: CASSRVTGGIGYTF; CDR3 DNA: TGTGCCAGCAGCAGAGTGACAGGGGGGATTGGCTACACCTTC
D gene: NA; V gene: TRBV7-2; clone size: once; J gene: TRBJ1-3; CDR3 protein: CASSWSTGAGNTIYF; CDR3 DNA: TGTGCCAGCAGCTGGTCGACAGGCGCTGGAAACACCATATATTTT
D gene: NA; V gene: TRBV3-1/TRBV3-2; clone size: once; J gene: TRBJ1-1; CDR3 protein: CASSQWRAAEAFF; CDR3 DNA: TGTGCCAGCAGCCAATGGAGAGCTGCTGAAGCTTTCTTT
D gene: TRBD1; V gene: TRBV4-1; clone size: NA; J gene: TRBJ2-7; CDR3 protein: CASSQGDSSYEQYF; CDR3 DNA: TGCGCCAGCAGCCAGGGGGACAGCTCCTACGAGCAGTACTTC
D gene: TRBD1; V gene: TRBV3-1/TRBV3-2; clone size: NA; J gene: TRBJ1-4; CDR3 protein: CASSQDSRGLAEKLFF; CDR3 DNA: TGTGCCAGCAGCCAAGATTCCAGGGGGCTAGCTGAAAAACTGTTTTTT
D gene: TRBD1; V gene: TRBV10-1; clone size: NA; J gene: TRBJ2-3; CDR3 protein: CASSDPQGIGDTQYF; CDR3 DNA: TGCGCCAGCAGTGACCCACAGGGGATTGGAGATACGCAGTATTTT
D gene: NA; V gene: TRBV21-1; clone size: NA; J gene: TRBJ2-7; CDR3 protein: CASSKARREDYEQYF; CDR3 DNA: TGTGCCAGCAGCAAAGCGAGGAGAGAGGACTACGAGCAGTACTTC
D gene: NA; V gene: TRBV20-1; clone size: NA; J gene: TRBJ2-7; CDR3 protein: CSASGTPSYEQYF; CDR3 DNA: TGCAGTGCTAGTGGGACACCATCCTACGAGCAGTACTTC
D gene: NA; V gene: TRBV12-3/TRBV12-4; clone size: NA; J gene: TRBJ1-6; CDR3 protein: CASSLEGSPLHF; CDR3 DNA: TGTGCCAGCAGCCTGGAGGGGTCACCCCTCCACTTT
D gene: NA; V gene: TRBV29-1; clone size: NA; J gene: TRBJ2-2; CDR3 protein: CSVDIQGLNTGELFF; CDR3 DNA: TGCAGCGTAGACATACAGGGTCTAAACACCGGGGAGCTGTTTTTT